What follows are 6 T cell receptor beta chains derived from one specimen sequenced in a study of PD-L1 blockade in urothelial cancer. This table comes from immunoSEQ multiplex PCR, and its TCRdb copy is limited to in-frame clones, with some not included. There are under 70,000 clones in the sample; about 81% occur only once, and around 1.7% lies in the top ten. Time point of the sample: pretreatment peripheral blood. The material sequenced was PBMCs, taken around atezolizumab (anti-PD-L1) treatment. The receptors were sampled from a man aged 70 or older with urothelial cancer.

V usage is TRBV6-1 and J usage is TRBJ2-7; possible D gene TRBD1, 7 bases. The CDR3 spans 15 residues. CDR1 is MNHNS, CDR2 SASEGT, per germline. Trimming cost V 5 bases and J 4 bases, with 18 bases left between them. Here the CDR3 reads CASSPQGGGLYEQYF. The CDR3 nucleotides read TGTGCCAGCAGTCCTCAGGGGGGAGGCCTTTACGAGCAGTACTTC.

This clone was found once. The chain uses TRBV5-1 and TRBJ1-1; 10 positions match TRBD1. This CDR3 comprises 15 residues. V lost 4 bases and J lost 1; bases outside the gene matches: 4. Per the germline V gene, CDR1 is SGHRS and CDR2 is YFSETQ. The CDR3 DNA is TGCGCCAGCAGCCGGACAGGGGGAGAGAACACTGAAGCTTTCTTT. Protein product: CASSRTGGENTEAFF. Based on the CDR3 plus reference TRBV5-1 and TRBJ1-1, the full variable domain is KAGVTQTPRYLIKTRGQQVTLSCSPISGHRSVSWYQQTPGQGLQFLFEYFSETQRNKGNFPGRFSGRQFSNSRSEMNVSTLELGDSALYLCASSRTGGENTEAFFGQGTRLTVV.

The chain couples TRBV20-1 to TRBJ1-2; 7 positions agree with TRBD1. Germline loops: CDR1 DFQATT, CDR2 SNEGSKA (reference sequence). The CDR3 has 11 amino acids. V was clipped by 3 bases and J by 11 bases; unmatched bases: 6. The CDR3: CSARNRGRYTF. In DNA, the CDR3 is TGCAGTGCTAGGAACAGGGGAAGGTACACCTTC.

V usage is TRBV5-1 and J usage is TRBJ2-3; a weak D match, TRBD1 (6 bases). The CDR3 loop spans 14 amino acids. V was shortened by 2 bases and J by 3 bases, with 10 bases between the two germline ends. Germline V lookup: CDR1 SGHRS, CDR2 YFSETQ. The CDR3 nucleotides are TGCGCCAGCAGCTTCGAGGGGGTGACAGATACGCAGTATTTT. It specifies CASSFEGVTDTQYF. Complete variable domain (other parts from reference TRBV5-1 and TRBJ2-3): KAGVTQTPRYLIKTRGQQVTLSCSPISGHRSVSWYQQTPGQGLQFLFEYFSETQRNKGNFPGRFSGRQFSNSRSEMNVSTLELGDSALYLCASSFEGVTDTQYFGPGTRLTVL.

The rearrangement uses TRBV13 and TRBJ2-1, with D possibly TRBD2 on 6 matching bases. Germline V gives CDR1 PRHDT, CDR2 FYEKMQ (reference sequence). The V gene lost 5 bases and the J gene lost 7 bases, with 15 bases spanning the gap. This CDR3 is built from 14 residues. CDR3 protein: CASSPRLAKNEQFF. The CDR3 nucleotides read TGTGCCAGCAGCCCGCGGCTAGCGAAGAATGAGCAGTTCTTC.

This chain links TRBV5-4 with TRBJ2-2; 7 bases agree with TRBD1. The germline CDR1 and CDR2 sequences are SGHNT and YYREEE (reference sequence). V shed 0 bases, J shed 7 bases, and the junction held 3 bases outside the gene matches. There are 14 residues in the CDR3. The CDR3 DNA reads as TGTGCCAGCAGCTTGGAAGGGACAGTCGGGGAGCTGTTTTTT. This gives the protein CASSLEGTVGELFF.